A single sample gave rise to the 7 T cell receptor beta chains below, sequenced in a study of cytotoxic CD8 clonotypes in ibrutinib-treated CLL. Method: immunoSEQ multiplex PCR; TCRdb's copy keeps in-frame clones and lacks some. The sample contains about 120,000 clones, about 50% of which appear only once. Sample: PBMCs, taken after 24 months of ibrutinib treatment. The receptors stem from a human donor with chronic lymphocytic leukemia.

This clone was observed a handful of times. This rearrangement joins TRBV7-8 to TRBJ2-3; 8 bases are shared with TRBD2. Germline CDR1 is SGHVS and CDR2 is FQNEAQ. V lost 3 bases, J lost 8 bases, and 7 bases stayed unmatched. This CDR3 spans 14 amino acids. CDR3 loop: CASSFSGGKGTQYF. The CDR3 nucleotides read TGTGCCAGCAGCTTCTCGGGGGGGAAGGGTACGCAGTATTTT.

A few counts support this clone. The rearrangement links TRBV30 to TRBJ2-7; the D is unclear. This CDR3 has 12 residues. Germline CDR1 is GTSNPN and CDR2 is SVGIG (reference sequence). Deletions cut 2 bases from V and 3 bases from J, with 8 bases between. This CDR3 reads CAWSRSLYEQYF. The DNA of the CDR3 is TGTGCCTGGAGTAGGAGTCTCTACGAGCAGTACTTC.

This clone came up a few times. The CDR3 DNA follows: TGCAGCGCTGGACAGGGTGACACTGAAGCTTTCTTT. Residues: CSAGQGDTEAFF. The chain recombines TRBV29-1 with TRBJ1-1; 8 bases match TRBD1. The CDR3 is made up of 12 amino acids. Germline V gives CDR1 SQVTM, CDR2 ANQGSEA. J was trimmed by 3 bases and V by 7 bases; bases with no gene match: 4.

V and J are TRBV23-1 and TRBJ2-7; a possible D gene is TRBD2 (5 bases). TRBV23-1 is labeled an ORF, and its function is uncertain. The CDR3 covers 16 residues. Trimming took 6 bases from V and 6 from J, leaving 24 bases between them. The CDR3 DNA sequence: TGCGCCAGCAGCCTTAGGGAGCAGGTACTTCCACCCGAGCAGTACTTC. Residues: CASSLREQVLPPEQYF.

The chain combines TRBV7-9 with TRBJ2-2; D is possibly TRBD1 (5 bases). Germline V gene lookup returns CDR1 SEHNR and CDR2 FQNEAQ (reference sequence). The CDR3 contains 14 residues. The V end lost 3 bases, the J end lost 7 bases, and 12 bases lay between the germline ends. CDR3 amino acids: CASSLTALDGELFF. In DNA form, the CDR3 reads TGTGCCAGCAGCTTGACAGCATTAGACGGGGAGCTGTTTTTT.

This chain uses TRBV2 with TRBJ2-2, with D unclear. The CDR3 runs 14 residues. Germline CDR1 SNHLY, CDR2 FYNNEI. Trimming left V 5 bases short and J 2 bases short, with 9 bases between. The CDR3 reads CASSLSRNTGELFF. CDR3 nucleotides: TGTGCCAGCAGTCTAAGCCGAAACACCGGGGAGCTGTTTTTT. Combining the CDR3 with reference TRBV2 and TRBJ2-2 gives the whole variable domain EPEVTQTPSHQVTQMGQEVILRCVPISNHLYFYWYRQILGQKVEFLVSFYNNEISEKSEIFDDQFSVERPDGSNFTLKIRSTKLEDSAMYFCASSLSRNTGELFFGEGSRLTVL.

This clone was detected a few times. The V call is TRBV2, the J call TRBJ2-7; 8 nucleotides agree with TRBD1. With V trimmed by 3 bases and J by 3 bases, 1 base remained unmatched. The CDR3 sequence is 13 residues long. Germline V CDR1 and CDR2: SNHLY, FYNNEI. The CDR3 sequence: CASSDDRGYEQYF. The CDR3, as DNA: TGTGCCAGCAGTGACGACAGGGGCTACGAGCAGTACTTC. Combining the CDR3 with reference TRBV2 and TRBJ2-7 gives the whole variable domain EPEVTQTPSHQVTQMGQEVILRCVPISNHLYFYWYRQILGQKVEFLVSFYNNEISEKSEIFDDQFSVERPDGSNFTLKIRSTKLEDSAMYFCASSDDRGYEQYFGPGTRLTVT.